The 2 T cell receptor beta chains listed next were all sequenced from one sample in a study of spatial heterogeneity in lung cancer. This sample's time point: sample taken at primary tumor resection. Whole RNA, isolated from tumor, nontumor lung or frozen PBMC, was sequenced without prior sorting. Using its own MiXCR run on the 5' RACE reads, TCRdb lists one record per CDR3 protein. Here the sample spans about 38,000 distinct CDR3 sequences, 7.5% being singletons. The sample was PBMCs, taken at surgery. The receptors were gathered from a male donor with early-stage non-small cell lung cancer.

This clonotype has ten or more counts. The chain carries TRBV7-2 and TRBJ2-1; 11 bases fit TRBD1. V dropped 6 bases and J dropped 8; count of bases not matched to a gene: 6. The germline V gene has CDR1 SGHTA and CDR2 FQGNSA. The CDR3 has 14 amino acids. CDR3 sequence reads: CASSRTGGADEQFF. The CDR3 DNA is TGTGCCAGCAGTAGGACAGGGGGCGCGGATGAGCAGTTCTTC.

This chain joins TRBV6-1 and TRBJ2-1; 8 bases are a match to TRBD2. CDR1 is MNHNS, CDR2 SASEGT, per germline. Unmatched junction bases numbered 9, after V lost 2 bases and J lost 15 bases. The CDR3 loop spans 13 amino acids. The CDR3 coding sequence is TGTGCCAGCAGTGAATGGGAGGGACTAGGAGGGTTCTTC. It yields the protein CASSEWEGLGGFF.